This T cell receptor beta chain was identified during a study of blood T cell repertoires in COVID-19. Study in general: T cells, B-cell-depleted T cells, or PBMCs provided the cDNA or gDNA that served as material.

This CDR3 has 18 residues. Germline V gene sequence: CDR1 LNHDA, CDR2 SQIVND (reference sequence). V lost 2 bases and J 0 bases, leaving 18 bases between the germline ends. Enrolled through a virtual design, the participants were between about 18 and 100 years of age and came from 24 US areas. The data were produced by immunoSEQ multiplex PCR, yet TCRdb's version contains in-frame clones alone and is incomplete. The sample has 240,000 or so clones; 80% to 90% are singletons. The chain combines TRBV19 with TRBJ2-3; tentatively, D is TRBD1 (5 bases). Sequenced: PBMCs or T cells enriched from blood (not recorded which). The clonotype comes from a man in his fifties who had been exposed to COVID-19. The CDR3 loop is CASSIRRSGRGSTDTQYF. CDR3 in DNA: TGTGCCAGTAGTATAAGGCGCAGTGGAAGGGGTAGCACAGATACGCAGTATTTT.